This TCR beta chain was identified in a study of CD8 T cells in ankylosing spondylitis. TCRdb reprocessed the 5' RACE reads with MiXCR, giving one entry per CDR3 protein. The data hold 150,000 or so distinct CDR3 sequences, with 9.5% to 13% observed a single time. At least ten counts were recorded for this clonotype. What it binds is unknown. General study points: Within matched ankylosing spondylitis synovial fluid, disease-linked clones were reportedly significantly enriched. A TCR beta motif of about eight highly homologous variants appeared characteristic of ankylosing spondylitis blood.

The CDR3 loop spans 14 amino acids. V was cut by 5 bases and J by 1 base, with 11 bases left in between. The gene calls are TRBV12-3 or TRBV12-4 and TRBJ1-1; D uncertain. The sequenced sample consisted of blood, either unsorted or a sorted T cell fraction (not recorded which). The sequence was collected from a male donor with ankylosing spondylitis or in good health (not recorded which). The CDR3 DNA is TGTGCCAGCAGTCCCAGGTGGTCGAACACTGAAGCTTTCTTT. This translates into CASSPRWSNTEAFF.